A single sample gave rise to the 25 T cell receptor beta chains below, sequenced in a study of T-cell reconstitution after alpha-beta-depleted transplantation in children. A library of TCRbeta sequences, prepared with unique molecular identifiers, was generated. TCRdb processed the PCR reads anew with MiXCR; each CDR3 protein has one entry. This sample has 600,000 to 700,000 distinct CDR3 sequences, with under 15% found just once. The source material was PBMCs, sampled before TCRalphabeta/CD19-depleted stem cell transplant. These receptors were taken from a girl aged 2 to 9 with congenital amegakaryocytic thrombocytopenia, due to receive a stem cell transplant.

This clonotype came up many times. V usage is TRBV10-1 and J usage is TRBJ1-1; 9 nucleotides line up with TRBD1. Trimming cost V 7 bases and J 5 bases; bases outside gene matches: 2. This CDR3 is 12 amino acids long. Germline loops: CDR1 WNHNN, CDR2 SYGVQD (reference sequence). Written as DNA, the CDR3 is TGCGCCAGCATTGGACAGGGGACTGAAGCTTTCTTT. Translated, it gives CASIGQGTEAFF.

This clonotype came up a few times. The V call is TRBV10-3, the J call TRBJ2-6; TRBD1 matches at 10 bases. J gave up 0 bases and V 6 bases, and 8 bases lay outside the gene matches. The CDR3 runs to 18 residues. Per germline, CDR1 ENHRY and CDR2 SYGVKD. The CDR3: CAIRNRDRGSSGANVLTF. Here the CDR3 DNA reads TGTGCCATCAGGAACCGGGACAGGGGAAGCTCTGGGGCCAACGTCCTGACTTTC.

In regard to this clonotype: A much larger clonotype is one base distant, so this may be a read error. This chain connects TRBV20-1 to TRBJ1-3, with no clear D. Germline V gene sequence: CDR1 DFQATT, CDR2 SNEGSKA (reference sequence). The CDR3 has 13 amino acids. Deletions cut 1 base from V and 7 bases from J, with 11 bases between. In DNA, the CDR3 is TGCAGTGCTAGAGTTGGACCCGACAACACCATATATTTT. Translated: CSARVGPDNTIYF.

A few counts support this clonotype. The chain recombines TRBV14 with TRBJ2-1; no clear D. Trimming stripped 0 bases from V and 4 bases from J, with 16 bases between. The germline V gene has CDR1 SGHDN and CDR2 FVKESK. This CDR3 is 17 amino acids long. The CDR3 loop reads CASSQESGLELYNEQFF. CDR3 bases: TGTGCCAGCAGCCAAGAAAGTGGTCTGGAACTATACAATGAGCAGTTCTTC. Looking up the rest from reference TRBV14 and TRBJ2-1 gives the full variable domain: EAGVTQFPSHSVIEKGQTVTLRCDPISGHDNLYWYRRVMGKEIKFLLHFVKESKQDESGMPNNRFLAERTGGTYSTLKVQPAELEDSGVYFCASSQESGLELYNEQFFGPGTRLTVL.

The chain joins TRBV29-1 to TRBJ2-1, with D maybe TRBD2 (6 bases). From germline, CDR1 is SQVTM and CDR2 ANQGSEA. Between the trimmed V and J ends, which lost 6 bases and 9 bases, there was a span of 12 bases. The CDR3 covers 11 residues. This chain's CDR3 is CSVRVGGEQFF. The CDR3 DNA reads as TGCAGCGTCCGAGTGGGGGGTGAGCAGTTCTTC.

J is TRBJ2-5 and V is TRBV12-3 or TRBV12-4, with 7 bases identical to TRBD1. The length of the CDR3 is 20 residues. The V segment lost 3 bases and the J segment 0 bases; nucleotides outside the gene matches: 19. The chain's CDR3 is CASSFPDTFRDRSNQETQYF. CDR3 bases: TGTGCCAGCAGTTTTCCCGATACATTTCGGGACAGAAGCAACCAAGAGACCCAGTACTTC.

The chain carries TRBV7-9 and TRBJ1-6, with TRBD1 identical over 8 bases. CDR1 is SEHNR, CDR2 FQNEAQ, per germline (reference sequence). The junction had 6 bases not matched to a gene; V was cut back by 4 bases and J by 7 bases. The CDR3 spans 15 residues. The CDR3 is CASSSMTGVNSPLHF. CDR3 coding DNA: TGTGCCAGCAGCTCTATGACAGGGGTGAATTCACCCCTCCACTTT. The full variable domain, its missing parts supplied by reference TRBV7-9 and TRBJ1-6, is DTGVSQNPRHKITKRGQNVTFRCDPISEHNRLYWYRQTLGQGPEFLTYFQNEAQLEKSRLLSDRFSAERPKGSFSTLEIQRTEQGDSAMYLCASSSMTGVNSPLHFGNGTRLTVT.

V gene TRBV12-3 or TRBV12-4 combines with J gene TRBJ1-2; 7 bases line up with TRBD1. This CDR3 has 13 residues. J was trimmed by 7 bases and V by 3 bases; bases with no gene match: 5. CDR3 nucleotide sequence: TGTGCCAGCAGTTTCCTCAGGGGGTCTGGCTACACCTTC. Its protein product is CASSFLRGSGYTF.

This sequence joins TRBV5-8 and TRBJ2-7, with D possibly matching TRBD2 (6 bases). This CDR3 region has 16 residues. The V gene lost 4 bases and the J gene lost 3 bases, with 20 bases spanning the gap. Germline V gene sequence: CDR1 SGHTS, CDR2 YDEGEE. CDR3 nucleotide sequence: TGTGCCAGCAGCACGCGGGGTGGGAACGACTACTACGAGCAGTACTTC. Encoded protein: CASSTRGGNDYYEQYF.

This clonotype was detected ten times or more. This chain links TRBV29-1 with TRBJ2-6, with no clear D. This CDR3 has 13 amino acids. V lost 7 bases and J 2 bases, leaving 9 bases between the germline ends. CDR1 and CDR2 (germline): SQVTM, ANQGSEA. CDR3 nucleotides: TGCAGCGCAAAACCGACTGGGGCCAACGTCCTGACTTTC. Translated, it gives CSAKPTGANVLTF.

The V and J genes are TRBV19 and TRBJ2-2; D perhaps matches TRBD2 (5 bases). The CDR3 has 14 residues. Germline V CDR1 and CDR2: LNHDA, SQIVND (reference sequence). Trimming cost V 6 bases and J 4 bases, with 12 bases left between them. The CDR3 coding sequence is TGTGCCAGTAGGGGAGAGGGTTTCACCGGGGAGCTGTTTTTT. It encodes CASRGEGFTGELFF. Supplemented by reference TRBV19 and TRBJ2-2, the full variable domain reads DGGITQSPKYLFRKEGQNVTLSCEQNLNHDAMYWYRQDPGQGLRLIYYSQIVNDFQKGDIAEGYSVSREKKESFPLTVTSAQKNPTAFYLCASRGEGFTGELFFGEGSRLTVL.

This clonotype was recorded many times. The V call is TRBV20-1, the J call TRBJ2-7; unclear D gene. The CDR3 extends over 13 amino acids. From germline, CDR1 is DFQATT and CDR2 SNEGSKA (reference sequence). V gave up 2 bases and J gave up 4 bases, with 12 bases separating them. The DNA for the CDR3 is TGCAGTGCTAGAAGCGCCCCTGGTTACGAGCAGTACTTC. It yields the protein CSARSAPGYEQYF.

This clonotype came up many times. The chain couples TRBV20-1 to TRBJ2-3; 12 nucleotides match TRBD2. This CDR3 region has 18 residues. The V and J ends lost 0 bases and 6 bases, in that order; junction bases with no gene match: 13. Germline V gene sequence: CDR1 DFQATT, CDR2 SNEGSKA (reference sequence). DNA for the CDR3: TGCAGTGCTAGAGACCCTAGCGGGAGGGCCCGAGTTCCCGATACGCAGTATTTT. This codes for CSARDPSGRARVPDTQYF.

V gene TRBV20-1 combines with J gene TRBJ1-5; D unresolved. The CDR3 length is 14 residues. The germline V and J ends were trimmed by 0 bases and 0 bases, with 6 bases remaining between them. Per the germline V gene, CDR1 is DFQATT and CDR2 is SNEGSKA (reference sequence). CDR3: CSARDFSSNQPQHF. In DNA, the CDR3 is TGCAGTGCTAGAGATTTTTCTAGCAATCAGCCCCAGCATTTT.

This clonotype was observed a handful of times. It may be a read error: a sequence one base away is much more abundant. V gene TRBV25-1 combines with J gene TRBJ1-4, with D unclear. CDR3 length: 11 amino acids. CDR1 is MGHDK and CDR2 is SYGVNS in the germline V gene. Deletions cut 5 bases from V and 7 bases from J, with 5 bases between. The CDR3 DNA reads TGTGCCAGCAGTTTAACTGAAAAACTGTTTTTT. Residues: CASSLTEKLFF.

This chain uses TRBV30 with TRBJ1-2, with D maybe TRBD1 (6 bases). V gave up 1 base and J gave up 6 bases, with 15 bases separating them. Germline V lookup: CDR1 GTSNPN, CDR2 SVGIG (reference sequence). There are 14 residues in the CDR3. The CDR3 coding sequence is TGTGCCTGGAGTGACTACAGGGCCTGGGATGGCTACACCTTC. Translated, it gives CAWSDYRAWDGYTF.

J is TRBJ1-1 and V is TRBV14, with D possibly matching TRBD1 (6 bases). The ends were cut back, 0 bases at V and 1 base at J, with 9 bases in the middle. CDR3 length: 15 residues. In germline, CDR1 is SGHDN, CDR2 FVKESK. CDR3 in amino acids: CASSQEAGANTEAFF. Written as DNA, the CDR3 is TGTGCCAGCAGCCAAGAGGCAGGGGCGAACACTGAAGCTTTCTTT.

At least ten counts were recorded for this clonotype. Its ends do not fully match the called genes, so a read error is possible. The rearrangement joins TRBV7-2 to TRBJ1-2; the match to TRBD1 covers 7 bases. This CDR3 is 16 amino acids long. Looked up from germline, CDR1 is SGHTA and CDR2 is FQGNSA. The CDR3, as DNA: TGTGCCAGCAGCTTGTACAGGGGAAGAGGGAACTTTGGCTACACCTTC. Translated: CASSLYRGRGNFGYTF.

In nucleotides, the CDR3 is TGTGCCAGCAGCTTGAGGGGCCCACCTGGCGAGCAGTACTTC. Protein sequence: CASSLRGPPGEQYF. This chain links TRBV5-6 with TRBJ2-7; tentatively, D is TRBD1 (5 bases). V lost 1 base, J lost 6 bases, and 14 bases lay in between. In germline, CDR1 is SGHDT, CDR2 YYEEEE. This CDR3 is built from 14 residues.

This clonotype was counted only a few times. The chain couples TRBV19 to TRBJ2-6; D is ambiguous. Germline assignment: CDR1 LNHDA and CDR2 SQIVND (reference sequence). Trimming removed 7 bases from V and 0 bases from J, with 7 bases in between. The CDR3 has 14 residues. The CDR3 sequence is CASTKFSGANVLTF. The CDR3 DNA sequence: TGTGCCAGTACTAAGTTCTCTGGGGCCAACGTCCTGACTTTC.

This clonotype was seen more than once but under ten times. This chain connects TRBV12-5 to TRBJ1-1; tentatively, D is TRBD1 (5 bases). The CDR3 is 16 amino acids. V was clipped by 4 bases and J by 1 base, with 16 bases between them. Germline V gene lookup returns CDR1 LGHNT and CDR2 FRNRAP. The CDR3 region has the DNA TGTGCTAGTGGTTCGCATGTACCAGGGTGGAACACTGAAGCTTTCTTT. This sequence encodes CASGSHVPGWNTEAFF.

In DNA form, the CDR3 reads TGTGCCAGCAGCTTAGGGTCAGGTAACGATGAGCAGTTCTTC. Encoded protein: CASSLGSGNDEQFF. This chain links TRBV7-6 with TRBJ2-1; the D is unclear. The CDR3 has 14 amino acids. Germline CDR1 SGHVS, CDR2 FNYEAQ. Trimming left V 1 base short and J 8 bases short, with 12 bases between. Full variable domain (remainder filled in from reference TRBV7-6 and TRBJ2-1): GAGVSQSPRYKVTKRGQDVALRCDPISGHVSLYWYRQALGQGPEFLTYFNYEAQQDKSGLPNDRFSAERPEGSISTLTIQRTEQRDSAMYRCASSLGSGNDEQFFGPGTRLTVL.

This clonotype was counted at least ten times. The chain links TRBV25-1 to TRBJ2-7, with D perhaps matching TRBD1 (6 bases). The CDR3 is 12 residues long. The V gene lost 4 bases and the J gene lost 5 bases, with 9 bases spanning the gap. Germline CDR1 is MGHDK and CDR2 is SYGVNS. CDR3 sequence (DNA): TGTGCCAGCAGTGGTCAGGGGAACGAGCAGTACTTC. Amino acid sequence: CASSGQGNEQYF.

This clonotype was detected a few times. The chain carries TRBV5-1 and TRBJ1-3; D may be TRBD1 (5 bases). The CDR3 sequence is 15 residues long. The V gene's germline CDR1 is SGHRS and CDR2 YFSETQ. Trimming cost V 4 bases and J 4 bases, with 15 bases left between them. In DNA form, the CDR3 reads TGCGCCAGCAGCCCTGGTGGGGGGACCGGAAACACCATATATTTT. Translation: CASSPGGGTGNTIYF.

This clonotype occurred a few times. The CDR3 protein is CSVPGPGQGTRGYTF. For the CDR3, the DNA is TGCAGCGTTCCGGGGCCGGGACAGGGAACTAGGGGCTACACCTTC. The V and J genes are TRBV29-1 and TRBJ1-2, with TRBD1 matching over 9 bases. The CDR3 spans 15 residues. The ends lost 5 bases at V and 8 bases at J; junction bases unmatched: 15. Per germline, CDR1 SQVTM and CDR2 ANQGSEA.